This TCR beta chain was recorded in a study of blood T cell repertoires in COVID-19. For the study at large: The origin of the acute and convalescent COVID-19 samples was the United States, Italy and Spain. From T cells, B-cell-depleted T cells, or PBMCs came the material, which was cDNA or gDNA.

Germline lookup yields CDR1 SNHLY and CDR2 FYNNEI. Trimming cost V 10 bases and J 5 bases; bases outside gene matches: 5. The CDR3 contains 12 residues. Per the original data handling: Reference gene primer amplification yielded estimated nucleated cell counts. Using immunoSEQ multiplex PCR, the repertoire was profiled, and TCRdb retains in-frame clones only, with some absent. V and J calls plus clone size are reproduced from that table; the DNA served to infer D and trimming. The sample consists of over 140,000 clones, roughly 81% of them appearing once. Material: peripheral blood. This clonotype was sampled from a woman in her forties or fifties with active or convalescent COVID-19. The chain combines TRBV2 with TRBJ1-1; 9 bases agree with TRBD1. CDR3 residues: CATKQGATEAFF. The DNA of the CDR3 is TGTGCCACCAAACAGGGGGCGACTGAAGCTTTCTTT.